This section outlines one T cell receptor beta chain sequence together with its context. Its antigen is still unknown. No qualities accompany the bases; no much larger clone lies one base away. V and J are trimmed by 5 bases and 3 bases, and the gene matches miss 11 bases of the junction. From a lookup of the germline V gene (reference sequence), CDR1 and CDR2 are LNHDA and SQIVND. Spanning cysteine to phenylalanine, the CDR3 consists of 16 amino acids. Kept here is only the CDR3 DNA, which spans 48 bases and is read in frame from base 1. The data stem from a study of identical twins (dated by TCRdb to about 2016). Study-level background: TCR alpha and beta repertoires from monozygotic twins, unrelated adults of various ages and cord blood were deep-sequenced to test whether fetal clonotypes persist. Replicate twin experiments were performed at different times using different library preparation protocols to rule out contamination.

Beyond this particular receptor, the publication reports: In monozygotic twins, recombination models systematically underestimated out-of-frame TCR alpha sharing, but the models matched the sharing seen between unrelated individuals. Fewer insertions were carried by abundant cord blood beta clonotypes; a weaker similar trend was observed in young adult naive repertoires, while no such trend was observed in memory repertoires. Zero-insertion analyses could be partly confounded by invariant T cells such as MAIT and iNKT, though diverse VJ usage argued against such confounding for most clonotypes. Because the same donors could not be followed over many years, the conclusions relied on cross-sectional statistical analysis. A weaker excess of twin sharing was found in beta out-of-frame sequences because the signal-to-noise ratio was lowered by fewer shared sequences. Compared with coincidental sharing between unrelated individuals, an excess of low generation-probability sequences was observed among out-of-frame TCR alpha sequences shared between twins.

Only healthy Caucasian donors were included. The twin cohort comprised three pairs of female monozygotic twins, all aged about 18 to 29 years. CD4+ and CD8+ T cell populations were isolated with positive isolation kits from Invitrogen. The method was 5' RACE. The instrument given in TCRdb is Illumina HiSeq 2000. Template switching introduced a universal primer binding site; the final cDNA contained a unique molecular identifier, enabling accurate counting of TCR cDNA molecules. Specific primers in the conserved constant-segment region were used to synthesize first-strand cDNA for TCR alpha and beta chains. To control for contamination, every cDNA library carried two barcodes: a SMART-Mk sample barcode plus Illumina barcodes. TruSeq adapter sequences, together with Illumina sample barcodes, were added in two successive PCR steps. The Illumina HiSeq platform was used with custom primers to sequence TCR alpha and beta cDNA libraries. On the study's bioinformatics: MiGEC was used to process raw reads and extract unique molecular identifiers, and MiXCR was used to find CDR3 positions. For each individual, recombination models were inferred using an EM algorithm with the repgenHMM and IGoR tools. The analysis of shared clonotypes was done with the tcR package in R, with sharing normalized by the product of cloneset sizes. Out-of-frame nonproductive sequences were analyzed to study raw recombination free of thymic and clonal selection effects. TCRdb reprocessing: public reads trimmed at Q25 with fastp, clones called with MiXCR, in-frame beta chains kept. When rows share a CDR3 protein, they turn into one entry using the most common DNA and genes. These V and J calls rely on TCRdb rather than the paper's analysis. The sample table holds hundreds of thousands of distinct CDR3 sequences, of which 20% to 25% were seen once. 2.9% of the sample is held by the ten biggest clonotypes.

These same data were also listed under a study on T cells expressing NK-cell markers. Looking at the second paper: In sorted CD3+CD56+NKG2C+, CD3+CD56+NKG2C- and CD3+CD56-NKG2C+ T-cell subsets from several donors, TCR beta-chain repertoires were profiled. Among the eight sequenced donors, only one was HCMV-seronegative, while the other seven were HCMV-seropositive. In several experiments an anti-gammadeltaTCR antibody was added to restrict sorting to alphabetaTCR-expressing T cells. In six donors, the dominant CD3+CD56+NKG2C+ clonotypes were among the top 10 CD8+ clonotypes and accounted for about 1.0-7.5% of CD8+ T cells. Those dominant clonotypes were again the most abundant among CD3+CD56-NKG2C+ cells in a handful of donors, at about 28.3-60.1%. Whether the expanded NKG2C-expressing T cell clones were specific for HCMV antigens was left unclear. Randomly selected healthy volunteers, three men and five women, were used as the eight sequenced donors. HCMV serostatus was determined by detecting HCMV-specific IgG in serum with a commercial ELISA kit. MIGEC was used to demultiplex reads and group the reads by UMI, and MiTCR was used to assemble and quantify clonotypes. To exclude erroneous sequences, any TCR cDNA sequence not supported by at least two reads was discarded. The tcR package was used for downstream repertoire analysis, and clonotypes were matched across fractions by CDR3 nucleotide sequence plus V segment. VDJmatch was used to annotate antigen specificity against VDJdb, with one amino acid substitution in CDR3 allowed.

The chain couples TRBV19 to TRBJ2-7; 9 bases in the junction line up with TRBD2. This clonotype was sampled from a woman under 30 in good health. Source material: CD4+ T cells sorted from blood. CDR3 region: CASSSGGRAARYEQYF. Here is the DNA: TGTGCCAGTAGTTCGGGCGGGAGGGCCGCGCGCTACGAGCAGTACTTC.